This T cell receptor (beta chain) originates from a study of T-cell reconstitution after alpha-beta-depleted transplantation in children. Construction of the TCRbeta library involved unique molecular identifiers. TCRdb recomputed calls from the PCR reads with MiXCR, one row per CDR3 protein. The table includes 450,000 to 600,000 distinct CDR3 sequences, 32% detected once. Germline values: CDR1 MDHEN, CDR2 SYDVKM. The CDR3 loop spans 11 amino acids. The ends were cut back, 3 bases at V and 5 bases at J, with 5 bases in the middle. This clonotype has just a few counts. J is TRBJ2-7 and V is TRBV28, with unresolved D. The sample here was PBMCs from the stem cell graft donor, taken from the stem cell graft. This sequence was found in a human donor who donated a stem cell graft to a child with aplastic anemia. The DNA for the CDR3 is TGTGCCAGCAGTTTCACCCACGAGCAGTACTTC. It translates to CASSFTHEQYF.